This T cell receptor (beta chain) came from a study of technical replicates of blood from several donors. Profiling relied on immunoSEQ multiplex PCR, and the TCRdb table lists in-frame clones only, not all of them. This table holds around 89,000 clones, just under 95% found once. From germline, CDR1 is SEHNR and CDR2 FQNEAQ (reference sequence). This CDR3 is 12 amino acids long. The germline V and J ends were trimmed by 4 bases and 8 bases, with 12 bases remaining between them. Sequencing was performed on T cells isolated from PBMCs. V usage is TRBV7-9 and J usage is TRBJ2-7; unclear D gene. The receptor comes from a human donor in good health. The CDR3 bases are TGTGCCAGCAGCTCGTCGGTCGGTCAGCAGTACTTC. Residues: CASSSSVGQQYF. Full variable domain (rest looked up from reference TRBV7-9 and TRBJ2-7): DTGVSQNPRHKITKRGQNVTFRCDPISEHNRLYWYRQTLGQGPEFLTYFQNEAQLEKSRLLSDRFSAERPKGSFSTLEIQRTEQGDSAMYLCASSSSVGQQYFGPGTRLTVT.